This is a list of T cell receptor beta chains from one sample in a study of CD8 T cells in Susac syndrome. TCRdb re-called the immunoSEQ multiplex PCR reads through MiXCR, storing one row per CDR3 protein. The top ten clones hold 0.06% to 0.075% of a sample with roughly 330,000 distinct CDR3 sequences, 92% of them seen once. Material: CD4+ T cells from PBMCs. Receptors were obtained from a human donor with multiple sclerosis. The CDR3 runs from the conserved cysteine through the conserved F or W. The D gene is left open where the match is weak. Where a row states a size, it is once, few, many or the class of an expanded clone; other rows omit it.

NA,TRBV7-2,TRBJ2-4,NA,TGTGCCAGCAGCTTGAGTACCTCAGGGGGGAACATTCAGTACTTC,CASSLSTSGGNIQYF
few,TRBV7-9,TRBJ2-7,NA,TGTGCCAGCAGCTTAGCGCCAAGCGTCTACGAGCAGTACTTC,CASSLAPSVYEQYF
NA,TRBV7-3,TRBJ2-2,NA,TGTGCCAGCAGCTTAAAGATCAACACCGGGGAGCTGTTTTTT,CASSLKINTGELFF
NA,TRBV12-3/TRBV12-4,TRBJ1-1,NA,TGTGCCAGCAGACAGACAGGTGGAATGAACACTGAAGCTTTCTTT,CASRQTGGMNTEAFF
NA,TRBV6-6,TRBJ2-3,NA,TGTGCCAGCACGGTGGCGGCAGCAAGCACAGATACGCAGTATTTT,CASTVAAASTDTQYF
NA,TRBV5-1,TRBJ1-2,NA,TGCGCCAGCAGCTTGGCCGGGGCTTCCGTCTCCTATGGCTACACCTTC,CASSLAGASVSYGYTF
NA,TRBV27,TRBJ1-1,TRBD1,TGTGCCAGCAGTCGACGACAGGGCTGGGGAATGAACACTGAAGCTTTCTTT,CASSRRQGWGMNTEAFF
NA,TRBV20-1,TRBJ2-5,TRBD1,TGCAGTGCTAGAGTAGACGTGGGGACAGGGGAAGAGACCCAGTACTTC,CSARVDVGTGEETQYF
NA,TRBV29-1,TRBJ2-3,NA,TGCAGCGGGGATACAGATACGCAGTATTTT,CSGDTDTQYF
NA,TRBV5-1,TRBJ1-5,NA,TGCGCCAGCAGCAATACAGGGAATCAGCCCCAGCATTTT,CASSNTGNQPQHF
NA,TRBV30,TRBJ2-2,TRBD1,TGTGCCTGGGGACTCTACCGACTCACAGGGGCAACCGGGGAGCTGTTTTTT,CAWGLYRLTGATGELFF
once,TRBV7-9,TRBJ1-4,NA,TGTGCCAGCAGCCGGGTAGGGAGAAATCTTAGGACTAATGAAAAACTGTTTTTT,CASSRVGRNLRTNEKLFF
NA,TRBV7-4,TRBJ1-5,NA,TGTGCCAGCAGCTTAGGGAGGATCAAACCATGGGGCAATCAGCCCCAGCATTTT,CASSLGRIKPWGNQPQHF
NA,TRBV13,TRBJ2-3,NA,TGTGCCAGCAGCTCAACCACAGATACGCAGTATTTT,CASSSTTDTQYF
NA,TRBV30,TRBJ2-2,NA,TGTGCCTGGAGTGTGGTCAGGGGCACCGGGGAGCTGTTTTTT,CAWSVVRGTGELFF
NA,TRBV29-1,TRBJ2-1,NA,TGCAGCGTTGGGGTAGGAGGAGACAATGAGCAGTTCTTC,CSVGVGGDNEQFF
NA,TRBV5-1,TRBJ2-3,NA,TGCGCCAGCAGCCCTACGGCCCCCCTTACTTCAGATACGCAGTATTTT,CASSPTAPLTSDTQYF
NA,TRBV7-3,TRBJ2-2,NA,TGTGCCAGCAGCGCTGTCCCCGGGGAGCTGTTTTTT,CASSAVPGELFF
NA,TRBV9,TRBJ2-7,NA,TGTGCCAGCAGCCCCGGGTGGGGTTACGAGCAGTACTTC,CASSPGWGYEQYF
once,TRBV7-2,TRBJ2-3,TRBD2,TGTGCCTCCCGAGGGGGACTAGCGAGAGATACGCAGTATTTT,CASRGGLARDTQYF
NA,TRBV24-1,TRBJ2-1,TRBD1,TGTGCCACCAGTGATGCCGGGACAGGGCAGTTCTTC,CATSDAGTGQFF
NA,TRBV2,TRBJ2-3,NA,TGTGCCAGCGGGGTTGCGGTTCCCAAGGAGACAGATACGCAGTATTTT,CASGVAVPKETDTQYF
NA,TRBV27,TRBJ2-7,NA,TGTGCCAGCAGTTCCTTGGGGGCGGGCACTAACGAGCAGTACTTC,CASSSLGAGTNEQYF
NA,TRBV12-3/TRBV12-4,TRBJ2-1,TRBD2,TGTGCCAGCAGCGACCGAGCGGGAGAATTTGGTGAGCAGTTCTTC,CASSDRAGEFGEQFF
once,TRBV12-3/TRBV12-4,TRBJ2-6,NA,TGTGCCAGCAAGAGCAGCTCTGGGGCCAACGTCCTGACTTTC,CASKSSSGANVLTF
NA,TRBV5-1,TRBJ2-1,NA,TGCGCCAGCAGCCGGACTCCGCGCTCCTACAATGAGCAGTTCTTC,CASSRTPRSYNEQFF
NA,TRBV5-1,TRBJ2-5,NA,TGCGCCAGCAGCTTGGGGACCGAGGAGACCCAGTACTTC,CASSLGTEETQYF
NA,TRBV5-1,TRBJ2-1,NA,TGCGCCAGCAGCACGGGACGGGAAAAGAGGGATGAGCAGTTCTTC,CASSTGREKRDEQFF
NA,TRBV7-2,TRBJ2-1,TRBD2,TGTGCCAGCAGCGCCTATAGCGGGAGGGCGGATCTTGAGCAGTTCTTC,CASSAYSGRADLEQFF
NA,TRBV18,TRBJ2-7,TRBD2,TGTGCCAGCTCACCAGGGGGGGAGCCCCGGTCCAACGAGCAGTACTTC,CASSPGGEPRSNEQYF
NA,TRBV5-4,TRBJ2-7,TRBD1,TGTGCCAGCAGCTTGGGAGGGGGCGGAACCTACGAGCAGTACTTC,CASSLGGGGTYEQYF
once,TRBV6-5,TRBJ2-2,TRBD2,TGTGCCAGCAGTTCCCCCTTGCTAGCGGGGGCGGTCGGGGAGCTGTTTTTT,CASSSPLLAGAVGELFF
NA,TRBV18,TRBJ2-1,NA,TGTGCCAGCTCACCATCGGATAGCTCCTACAATGAGCAGTTCTTC,CASSPSDSSYNEQFF
NA,TRBV25-1,TRBJ2-1,NA,TGTGCCAGCAGGTTCAGCTCCTACAATGAGCAGTTCTTC,CASRFSSYNEQFF
NA,TRBV5-1,TRBJ1-5,TRBD1,TGCGCCAGCAGCGTGGGTACAGGGGGCAATAGCAATCAGCCCCAGCATTTT,CASSVGTGGNSNQPQHF
NA,TRBV11-2,TRBJ2-1,TRBD1,TGTGCCAGCAGCTTGGGACAGGGAGAATTTGACAATGAGCAGTTCTTC,CASSLGQGEFDNEQFF
NA,TRBV7-2,TRBJ1-2,TRBD1,TGTGCCAGCAGCTTGAGGACAGGGTCTTTGTACTATGGCTACACCTTC,CASSLRTGSLYYGYTF
once,TRBV3-1,TRBJ1-1,NA,TGTGCCAGCAGTTCGGTCCCGAACACTGAAGCTTTCTTT,CASSSVPNTEAFF
NA,TRBV20-1,TRBJ1-4,NA,TGCAGTGCTGGGTCACGGCCCGCTGGGGATGAAAAACTGTTTTTT,CSAGSRPAGDEKLFF
NA,TRBV20-1,TRBJ2-4,TRBD2,TGCAGTGCCCCTATCACTAGCGGGGGAGCCAAAAACATTCAGTACTTC,CSAPITSGGAKNIQYF
NA,TRBV7-9,TRBJ1-3,NA,TGTGCCAGCAGTACCGCTGGAAACACCATATATTTT,CASSTAGNTIYF
once,TRBV4-2,TRBJ2-5,NA,TGTGCCAGCAGCCAGGTCCGCCAAGAGACCCAGTACTTC,CASSQVRQETQYF
NA,TRBV18,TRBJ2-3,NA,TGTGCCAGCTCACCACAAAATACGCAGTATTTT,CASSPQNTQYF
NA,TRBV7-8,TRBJ2-5,NA,TGTGCCAGCAGCTCTTTGACGGGAGTAGAGACCCAGTACTTC,CASSSLTGVETQYF
once,TRBV5-1,TRBJ1-6,TRBD1,TGCGCCAGCAGTGTGGGACAGGGTGAATCACCCCTCCACTTT,CASSVGQGESPLHF